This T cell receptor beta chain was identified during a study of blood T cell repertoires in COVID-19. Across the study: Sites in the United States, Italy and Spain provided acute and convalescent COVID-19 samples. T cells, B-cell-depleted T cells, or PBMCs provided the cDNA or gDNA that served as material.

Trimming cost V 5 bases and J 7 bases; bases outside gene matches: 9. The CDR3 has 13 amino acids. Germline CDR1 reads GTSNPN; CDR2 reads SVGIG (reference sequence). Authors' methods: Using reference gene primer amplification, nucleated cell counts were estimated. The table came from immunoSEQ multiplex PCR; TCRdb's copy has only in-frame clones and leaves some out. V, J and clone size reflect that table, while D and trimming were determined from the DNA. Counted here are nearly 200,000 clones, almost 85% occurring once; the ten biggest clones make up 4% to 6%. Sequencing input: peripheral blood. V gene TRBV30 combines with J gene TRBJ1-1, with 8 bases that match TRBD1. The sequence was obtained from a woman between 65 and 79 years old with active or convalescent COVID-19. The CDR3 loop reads CAWDQGARGEAFF. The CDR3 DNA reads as TGTGCCTGGGACCAGGGGGCGCGGGGTGAAGCTTTCTTT.